This TCR beta chain stems from a study of T cell repertoires in aging, cancer and after chemotherapy. Study as a whole: Donors were grouped into six age bands spanning 30 or younger through 70 or older.

Comment on this clonotype: The antigen is unknown.

Study-wide results and caveats: In hematological cancer patients, infiltrated lymphoid organs may have impaired thymic emigration or peripheral T cell expansion.

The CDR3 consists of 15 residues. V was pared by 2 bases and J by 8 bases, with 10 bases of the junction left unmatched. The V gene's germline CDR1 is GTSNPN and CDR2 SVGIG (reference sequence). TCR beta rearrangements were amplified from peripheral blood genomic DNA. A mixed TRB-A/B primer pool amplified rearranged TRB by multiplex touch-down PCR. TCRdb reprocessed the multiplex PCR reads with MiXCR, giving one entry per CDR3 protein. Of about 9,000 distinct CDR3 sequences in the sample, about 25% were seen once. The TCR sequence derives from a human donor with a blood cancer. The donor label of this sample is uncertain. Sample: blood. V usage is TRBV30 and J usage is TRBJ1-3; 9 nucleotides align to TRBD1. CDR3 protein: CAWSTRTGEVHTIYF. Here the CDR3 DNA reads TGTGCCTGGAGTACCCGGACAGGGGAGGTGCACACCATATATTTT.